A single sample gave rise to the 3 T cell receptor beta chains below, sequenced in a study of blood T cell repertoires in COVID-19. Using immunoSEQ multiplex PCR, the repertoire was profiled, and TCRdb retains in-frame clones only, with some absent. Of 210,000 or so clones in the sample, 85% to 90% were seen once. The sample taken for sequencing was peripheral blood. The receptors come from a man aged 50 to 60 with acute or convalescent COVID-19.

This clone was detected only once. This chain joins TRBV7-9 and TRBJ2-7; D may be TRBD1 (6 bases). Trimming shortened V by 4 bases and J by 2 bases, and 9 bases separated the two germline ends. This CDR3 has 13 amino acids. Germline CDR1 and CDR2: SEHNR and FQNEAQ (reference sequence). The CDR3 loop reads CASSSGGTYEQYF. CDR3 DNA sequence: TGTGCCAGCAGCTCTGGGGGCACCTACGAGCAGTACTTC.

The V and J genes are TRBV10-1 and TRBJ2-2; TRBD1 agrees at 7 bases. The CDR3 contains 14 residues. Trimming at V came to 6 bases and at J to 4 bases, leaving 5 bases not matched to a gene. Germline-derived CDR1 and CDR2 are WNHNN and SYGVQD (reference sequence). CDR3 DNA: TGCGCCAGCAGAGTGGGACAGAGCACCGGGGAGCTGTTTTTT. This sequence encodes CASRVGQSTGELFF.

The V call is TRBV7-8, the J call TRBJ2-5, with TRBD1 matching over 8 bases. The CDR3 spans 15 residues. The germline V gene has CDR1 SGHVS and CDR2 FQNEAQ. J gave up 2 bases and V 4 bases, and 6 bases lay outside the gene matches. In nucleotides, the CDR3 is TGTGCCAGCAGCTCCAGGACAGGGACTCAAGAGACCCAGTACTTC. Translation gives CASSSRTGTQETQYF. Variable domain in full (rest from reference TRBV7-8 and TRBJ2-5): GAGVSQSPRYKVAKRGQDVALRCDPISGHVSLFWYQQALGQGPEFLTYFQNEAQLDKSGLPSDRFFAERPEGSVSTLKIQRTQQEDSAVYLCASSSRTGTQETQYFGPGTRLLVL.